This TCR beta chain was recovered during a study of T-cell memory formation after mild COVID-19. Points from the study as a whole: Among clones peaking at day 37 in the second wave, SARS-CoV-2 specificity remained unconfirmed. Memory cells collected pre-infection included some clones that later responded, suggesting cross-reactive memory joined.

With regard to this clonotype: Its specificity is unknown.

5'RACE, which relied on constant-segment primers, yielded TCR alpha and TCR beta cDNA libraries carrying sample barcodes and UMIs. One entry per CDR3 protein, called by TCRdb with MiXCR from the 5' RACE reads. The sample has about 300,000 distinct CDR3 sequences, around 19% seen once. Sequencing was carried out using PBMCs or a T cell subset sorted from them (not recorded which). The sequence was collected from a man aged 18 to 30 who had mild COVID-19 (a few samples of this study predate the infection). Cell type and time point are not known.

The CDR3 nucleotides are TGCGCCAGCAGCCCCGGGGGAGTCCAAGAGACCCAGTACTTC. This sequence encodes CASSPGGVQETQYF. The chain is built from TRBV4-3 and TRBJ2-5, with D maybe TRBD2 (6 bases). V shed 4 bases and J shed 1 base, with 10 bases lying between them. CDR1 and CDR2 (germline): LGHNA, YSLEER. The CDR3 loop spans 14 amino acids.